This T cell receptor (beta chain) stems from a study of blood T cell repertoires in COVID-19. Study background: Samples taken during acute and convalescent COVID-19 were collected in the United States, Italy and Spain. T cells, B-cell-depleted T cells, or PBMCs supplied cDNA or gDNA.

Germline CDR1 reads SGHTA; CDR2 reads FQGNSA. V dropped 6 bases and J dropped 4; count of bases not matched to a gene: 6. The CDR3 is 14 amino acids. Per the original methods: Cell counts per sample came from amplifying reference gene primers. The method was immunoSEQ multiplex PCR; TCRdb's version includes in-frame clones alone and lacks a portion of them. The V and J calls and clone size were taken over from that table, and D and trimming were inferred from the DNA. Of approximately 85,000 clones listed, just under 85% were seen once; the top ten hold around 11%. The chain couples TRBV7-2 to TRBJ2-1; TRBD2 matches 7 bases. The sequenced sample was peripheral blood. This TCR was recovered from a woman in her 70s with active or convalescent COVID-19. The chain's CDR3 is CASSIGGSYNEQFF. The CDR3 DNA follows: TGTGCCAGCAGTATCGGGGGGTCATACAATGAGCAGTTCTTC.